This T cell receptor beta chain appears in the sequencing data of a study of T cell responses to AZD1222 COVID-19 vaccine. Using immunoSEQ multiplex PCR, the repertoire was profiled, and TCRdb retains in-frame clones only, with some absent. There are tens of thousands of clones in the sample; 80% occur only once, and approximately 21% lies in the top ten. Germline CDR1 is GTSNPN and CDR2 is SVGIG (reference sequence). CDR3 length equals 13 residues. This specimen was peripheral blood, taken 28 days after the second dose of the MenACWY control vaccine. V usage is TRBV30 and J usage is TRBJ1-1; D uncertain. This clonotype originated in an adult who received the MenACWY meningococcal vaccine as a control. The CDR3, as DNA: TGTGCTAGGTGGGTCGGACCGAACACTGAAGCTTTCTTT. It yields the protein CARWVGPNTEAFF. Together with reference TRBV30 and TRBJ1-1, the CDR3 gives the full variable domain: SQTIHQWPATLVQPVGSPLSLECTVEGTSNPNLYWYRQAAGRGLQLLFYSVGIGQISSEVPQNLSASRPQDRQFILSSKKLLLSDSGFYLCARWVGPNTEAFFGQGTRLTVV.